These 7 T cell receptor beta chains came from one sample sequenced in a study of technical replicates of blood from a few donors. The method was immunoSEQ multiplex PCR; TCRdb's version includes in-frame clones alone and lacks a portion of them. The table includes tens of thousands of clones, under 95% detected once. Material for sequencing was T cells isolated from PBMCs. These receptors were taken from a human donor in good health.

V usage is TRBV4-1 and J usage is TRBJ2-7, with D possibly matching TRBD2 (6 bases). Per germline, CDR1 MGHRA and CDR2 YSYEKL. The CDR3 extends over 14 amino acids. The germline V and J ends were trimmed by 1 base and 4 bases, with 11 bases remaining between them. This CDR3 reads CASSQALARYEQYF. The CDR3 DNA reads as TGCGCCAGCAGCCAAGCCCTAGCGAGGTACGAGCAGTACTTC.

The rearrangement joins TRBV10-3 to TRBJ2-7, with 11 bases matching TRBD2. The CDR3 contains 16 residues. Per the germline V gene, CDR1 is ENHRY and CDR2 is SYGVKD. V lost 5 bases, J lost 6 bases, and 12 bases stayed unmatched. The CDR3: CAISPTIAGGPLEQYF. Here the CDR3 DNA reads TGTGCCATCAGTCCTACTATAGCGGGAGGGCCCCTCGAGCAGTACTTC.

In DNA form, the CDR3 reads TGTGCCAGCAGCCCAGACAGGGGGCATCAGCCCCAGCATTTT. Its translation: CASSPDRGHQPQHF. The rearrangement uses TRBV6-6 and TRBJ1-5, with TRBD1 matching 10 bases. Per germline, CDR1 MNHNY and CDR2 SVGAGI (reference sequence). The CDR3 loop spans 14 amino acids. Unmatched junction bases numbered 4, after V lost 6 bases and J lost 5 bases.

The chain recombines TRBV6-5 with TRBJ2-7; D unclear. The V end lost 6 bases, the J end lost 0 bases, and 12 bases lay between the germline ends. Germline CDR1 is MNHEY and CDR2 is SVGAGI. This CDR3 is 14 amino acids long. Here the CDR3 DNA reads TGTGCCAGCAGACCTGACACGTTCTCCTACGAGCAGTACTTC. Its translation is CASRPDTFSYEQYF.

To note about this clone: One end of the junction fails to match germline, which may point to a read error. The CDR3 DNA reads TGTGCTAGCAGCGTACTCACAGGGGAAAAAGCCGATGGCTACACCTTC. Its translation is CASSVLTGEKADGYTF. The rearrangement links TRBV7-7 to TRBJ1-2; 7 bases are a match to TRBD1. CDR1 is SSHAT, CDR2 FNYEAQ, per germline (reference sequence). The CDR3 is made up of 16 amino acids.

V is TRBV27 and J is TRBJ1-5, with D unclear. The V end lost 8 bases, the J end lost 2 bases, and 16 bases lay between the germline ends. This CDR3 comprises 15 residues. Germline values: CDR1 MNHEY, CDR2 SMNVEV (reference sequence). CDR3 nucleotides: TGTGCCAGCGCTCGGACTTGGAAGGGCAATCAGCCCCAGCATTTT. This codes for CASARTWKGNQPQHF.

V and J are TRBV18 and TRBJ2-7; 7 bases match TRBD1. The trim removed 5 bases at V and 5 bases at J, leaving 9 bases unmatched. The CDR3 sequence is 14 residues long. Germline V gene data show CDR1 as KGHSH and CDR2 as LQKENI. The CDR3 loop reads CASSGDRVKNEQYF. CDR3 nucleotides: TGTGCCAGCTCAGGAGACAGGGTAAAAAACGAGCAGTACTTC.